This T cell receptor beta chain was profiled in a study of cytomegalovirus exposure and HLA in healthy donors. Notes on the study in general: Later analysis demonstrated an association between a missense DCLRE1C variant and TCR beta V- and J-gene trimming. For most TCR beta V segments, an earlier analysis put the productive rate at about 87% or about 30% of the time.

The primer mix had 60 Vbeta and 13 Jbeta primers. Some clones are missing from TCRdb's copy, which holds only in-frame ones; the method was immunoSEQ multiplex PCR. Recorded here are around 40,000 clones; the top ten clones represent over 5.5%. The CDR3 spans 15 residues. The germline gives CDR1 SGHRS, CDR2 YFSETQ. Trimming cost V 0 bases and J 6 bases, with 13 bases left between them. Remarks on this clone: The antigen remains unidentified.

The donors comprised healthy bone marrow donors. Not recorded for this donor was the CMV serostatus. The TCR originated in a human donor in good health. The chain employs TRBV5-1 and TRBJ1-3, with D tentatively TRBD1 (5 bases). The sequenced sample was PBMCs. CDR3 region: CASSLVSGDANTIYF. The DNA for the CDR3 is TGCGCCAGCAGCTTGGTAAGCGGGGACGCAAACACCATATATTTT.